The 20 T cell receptor beta chains below come from one sample, sequenced in a study of blood T cell repertoires in COVID-19. Data came from immunoSEQ multiplex PCR; TCRdb stores just in-frame clones and leaves some out. The data hold some 100,000 clones, with around nine tenths observed a single time. The material sequenced was peripheral blood. The receptors here all came from a man aged 70 or older with acute or convalescent COVID-19.

This clone has only a few counts. The gene calls are TRBV4-3 and TRBJ1-1, with D uncertain. The CDR3 extends over 12 amino acids. The V gene's germline CDR1 is LGHNA and CDR2 YSLEER. V was clipped by 1 base and J by 5 bases, with 5 bases between them. The CDR3 protein is CASSQGSTEAFF. CDR3 bases: TGCGCCAGCAGCCAAGGGAGTACTGAAGCTTTCTTT.

This sequence joins TRBV7-9 and TRBJ1-5; the match to TRBD1 covers 8 bases. The CDR3 extends over 14 amino acids. Germline values: CDR1 SEHNR, CDR2 FQNEAQ (reference sequence). Trimming removed 3 bases from V and 5 bases from J; junction bases left unmatched: 3. The chain's CDR3 is CASSFSTGDQPQHF. The DNA of the CDR3 is TGTGCCAGCAGCTTTTCGACAGGGGATCAGCCCCAGCATTTT.

The rearrangement links TRBV4-2 to TRBJ1-1; D remains unclear. CDR1 is LGHNA and CDR2 is YNFKEQ in the germline V gene. This CDR3 comprises 14 residues. Trimming pared 1 base from V and 6 bases from J, leaving 12 bases between. This CDR3 reads CASSQVERLAEAFF. The CDR3 nucleotides read TGTGCCAGCAGCCAAGTGGAGAGGTTAGCTGAAGCTTTCTTT.

The rearrangement uses TRBV4-2 and TRBJ1-4, with a possible D match to TRBD1 (6 bases). This CDR3 is built from 14 residues. Trimming shortened V by 5 bases and J by 8 bases, and 15 bases separated the two germline ends. CDR1 LGHNA and CDR2 YNFKEQ come from the germline V gene. CDR3 bases: TGTGCCAGCAGCGAGGGGGGGGATAAGGAAAAACTGTTTTTT. Residues: CASSEGGDKEKLFF.

The CDR3 nucleotides read TGCGCCAGCAGCCCAGCCCTCGGGACTAGTCAACTCGGGCAGTTCTTC. Its translation: CASSPALGTSQLGQFF. The chain joins TRBV4-1 to TRBJ2-1; TRBD2 matches 8 bases. Germline loops: CDR1 MGHRA, CDR2 YSYEKL. Unmatched junction bases numbered 17, after V lost 4 bases and J lost 12 bases. This CDR3 is 16 amino acids long.

V gene TRBV10-3 combines with J gene TRBJ1-1, with D tentatively TRBD1 (6 bases). V lost 6 bases and J 1 base, leaving 9 bases between the germline ends. The CDR3 spans 13 residues. Germline CDR1 and CDR2: ENHRY and SYGVKD. The CDR3 DNA is TGTGCCATCAGCAGGGGTCAGAACACTGAAGCTTTCTTT. This encodes CAISRGQNTEAFF.

J is TRBJ1-4 and V is TRBV11-2; D is unresolved. CDR1 SGHAT and CDR2 FQNNGV come from the germline V gene. The CDR3 sequence is 13 residues long. Trimming removed 1 base at V and 14 bases at J, with 14 bases between. CDR3 amino acids: CASSLGGAKALFF. The CDR3 nucleotides read TGTGCCAGCAGCTTAGGAGGCGCAAAGGCTCTGTTTTTT.

The rearrangement uses TRBV5-6 and TRBJ1-2, with TRBD1 as a possible D gene (6 bases). V lost 0 bases and J 7 bases, leaving 10 bases between the germline ends. Germline-derived CDR1 and CDR2 are SGHDT and YYEEEE. This CDR3 region has 13 residues. CDR3 sequence: CASSLGSGAGYTF. CDR3 DNA sequence: TGTGCCAGCAGCTTGGGTTCAGGGGCTGGCTACACCTTC.

J is TRBJ2-7 and V is TRBV23-1, with TRBD1 as a possible D gene (6 bases). TRBV23-1 belongs to the ORF category, with a function that is uncertain. V lost 4 bases to trimming and J lost 5 bases, with 27 bases between them. This CDR3 is built from 18 residues. DNA of the CDR3: TGCGCCAGCAGTCCCCCCCCCTCCGTATACTCAGGGGCCCACGAGCAGTACTTC. Residues: CASSPPPSVYSGAHEQYF.

For the CDR3, the DNA is TGCGCCAGCAGCTTAACCCGGACTGAAGCTTTCTTT. It is translated as CASSLTRTEAFF. This chain connects TRBV5-1 to TRBJ1-1; D is uncertain. CDR1 is SGHRS, CDR2 YFSETQ, per germline. With 2 bases removed from V and 5 bases from J, the gap between germline ends came to 7 bases. This CDR3 has 12 amino acids.

This rearrangement joins TRBV27 to TRBJ1-5; 10 bases match TRBD1. This CDR3 comprises 15 residues. Germline V gene lookup returns CDR1 MNHEY and CDR2 SMNVEV (reference sequence). Losses at the gene ends were 6 bases for V and 6 bases for J; bases not matched to a gene: 8. The DNA for the CDR3 is TGTGCCAGCAGGACAGGGGGCGTCGCGGGTCAGCCCCAGCATTTT. Its protein product is CASRTGGVAGQPQHF.

The chain employs TRBV5-1 and TRBJ1-2; 8 nucleotides match TRBD1. Trimming at V came to 6 bases and at J to 5 bases, leaving 9 bases not matched to a gene. The CDR3 is made up of 14 amino acids. The V gene's germline CDR1 is SGHRS and CDR2 YFSETQ. For the CDR3, the DNA is TGCGCCAGCAACCCCGGGGACAGGTCGTATGGCTACACCTTC. Translation gives CASNPGDRSYGYTF.

The chain couples TRBV5-1 to TRBJ2-2, with a possible D match to TRBD1 (5 bases). This CDR3 spans 15 amino acids. Germline assignment: CDR1 SGHRS and CDR2 YFSETQ. V was clipped by 3 bases and J by 1 base, with 10 bases between them. CDR3 bases: TGCGCCAGCAGCTGGGGCGAGCGGAACACCGGGGAGCTGTTTTTT. Protein sequence: CASSWGERNTGELFF. The full variable domain, with the rest looked up from reference TRBV5-1 and TRBJ2-2, is KAGVTQTPRYLIKTRGQQVTLSCSPISGHRSVSWYQQTPGQGLQFLFEYFSETQRNKGNFPGRFSGRQFSNSRSEMNVSTLELGDSALYLCASSWGERNTGELFFGEGSRLTVL.

The chain carries TRBV11-2 and TRBJ1-2; perhaps TRBD1 as D (5 bases). This CDR3 is built from 13 residues. V lost 6 bases and J lost 4, with 12 bases in between. Germline V gene data show CDR1 as SGHAT and CDR2 as FQNNGV. The CDR3 nucleotides read TGTGCCAGCAGTGGTGGGACTGCCTATGGCTACACCTTC. This encodes CASSGGTAYGYTF.

The DNA of the CDR3 is TGTGCCAGCAGTTTATCCCTAGCGGGGTCCTACGAGCAGTACTTC. Its protein is CASSLSLAGSYEQYF. The chain is built from TRBV27 and TRBJ2-7; 9 nucleotides line up with TRBD2. Germline trimming cut 0 bases from V and 1 base from J; bases unmatched to any gene: 1. This CDR3 contains 15 residues. Germline V gene data show CDR1 as MNHEY and CDR2 as SMNVEV (reference sequence).

V usage is TRBV5-5 and J usage is TRBJ1-6; the D is unclear. This CDR3 comprises 15 residues. Germline V gene lookup returns CDR1 SGHKS and CDR2 YYEKEE (reference sequence). Deletions cut 0 bases from V and 2 bases from J, with 6 bases between. This CDR3 is CASSLGTAYNSPLHF. CDR3 nucleotide sequence: TGTGCCAGCAGCTTGGGTACGGCCTATAATTCACCCCTCCACTTT.

This clone has a single count. This chain links TRBV5-1 with TRBJ2-6; TRBD2 agrees at 10 bases. The length of the CDR3 is 16 residues. The V gene's germline CDR1 is SGHRS and CDR2 YFSETQ. The ends lost 4 bases at V and 3 bases at J; junction bases unmatched: 4. The CDR3 loop is CASSLTSGIGANVLTF. In DNA form, the CDR3 reads TGCGCCAGCAGCCTTACTAGCGGGATTGGGGCCAACGTCCTGACTTTC.

J is TRBJ1-1 and V is TRBV5-1, with TRBD1 identical over 7 bases. This CDR3 is 14 amino acids long. V lost 4 bases and J lost 5; bases outside the gene matches: 8. Looked up from germline, CDR1 is SGHRS and CDR2 is YFSETQ. In DNA, the CDR3 is TGCGCCAGCAGCCGACAGGGATTCGCGACTGAAGCTTTCTTT. It specifies CASSRQGFATEAFF.

The chain is built from TRBV5-1 and TRBJ2-5; 9 nucleotides line up with TRBD1. The CDR3 is 16 amino acids. V lost 4 bases, J lost 4 bases, and 11 bases stayed unmatched. Germline lookup yields CDR1 SGHRS and CDR2 YFSETQ. The CDR3 nucleotides read TGCGCCAGCAGCCAACAAACAGGGGGCCGGGGAGAGACCCAGTACTTC. Its protein is CASSQQTGGRGETQYF. The whole variable domain, filled in from reference TRBV5-1 and TRBJ2-5, reads KAGVTQTPRYLIKTRGQQVTLSCSPISGHRSVSWYQQTPGQGLQFLFEYFSETQRNKGNFPGRFSGRQFSNSRSEMNVSTLELGDSALYLCASSQQTGGRGETQYFGPGTRLLVL.

The chain carries TRBV28 and TRBJ1-5; D is unresolved. Trimming took 10 bases from V and 1 from J, leaving 11 bases between them. Germline values: CDR1 MDHEN, CDR2 SYDVKM. This CDR3 has 13 amino acids. CDR3 protein: CAIETQSNQPQHF. CDR3 bases: TGTGCCATCGAGACACAGAGCAATCAGCCCCAGCATTTT.